Sequencing of this T cell receptor (beta chain) was carried out in a study of Graves' ophthalmopathy and Graves' hyperthyroidism. No donor had other autoimmune disease, uncontrolled infection, pregnancy or lactation. Amplification of the TCR beta CDR3 regions used RNA transcripts (as template). First-round RT-PCR relied on HTBI primers, and a second-round multiplex PCR came next. TCRdb passed the multiplex PCR reads through MiXCR, listing each CDR3 protein once. Here the sample spans over a million distinct CDR3 sequences, roughly 35% being singletons. This clonotype appeared many times. Its target is unknown. This CDR3 region has 16 residues. The germline V gene encodes CDR1 SGHRS and CDR2 YFSETQ. The ends were cut back, 1 base at V and 2 bases at J, with 12 bases in the middle. Regarding the study as a whole: Predictions made by the model for ophthalmopathy progression reached just over 70% sensitivity and around 72% specificity.

The sample comprised peripheral blood or thyroid tissue (not recorded which). The chain uses TRBV5-1 and TRBJ1-4; no definite D call. The source is an adult man with Graves' hyperthyroidism. CDR3 sequence reads: CASSLYPGGTNEKLFF. CDR3 coding DNA: TGCGCCAGCAGCTTGTATCCTGGAGGCACTAATGAAAAACTGTTTTTT.